This is a list of T cell receptor beta chains from one sample in a study of blood T cell repertoires in COVID-19. Clones were read by immunoSEQ multiplex PCR, and TCRdb kept only the in-frame ones, dropping some. The sample lists 300,000 or so clones; roughly 87% were seen once. Sample: peripheral blood. The origin of the receptors is a man aged 50-60 years with active or convalescent COVID-19. Both conserved end residues are part of each CDR3. Fields, in order: clone size, D gene, V gene, J gene, CDR3 protein, CDR3 DNA. The D gene is left open where the match is weak. Clone sizes are given selectively: once, few, many, or a class where the clone is expanded.

-	-	TRBV6-2/TRBV6-3	TRBJ2-5	CASSPPEGGTQYF	TGTGCCAGCAGTCCGCCGGAGGGAGGGACCCAGTACTTC
-	-	TRBV14	TRBJ1-6	CASSPTRGGTGDSPLHF	TGTGCCAGCAGTCCTACTAGGGGGGGGACGGGCGATTCACCCCTCCACTTT
-	-	TRBV20-1	TRBJ2-7	CSASDDRTYEQYF	TGCAGTGCTAGTGACGACAGGACTTACGAGCAGTACTTC
few	-	TRBV4-1	TRBJ2-2	CASSQDTGGANTGELFF	TGCGCCAGCAGCCAAGATACAGGGGGGGCGAACACCGGGGAGCTGTTTTTT
once	-	TRBV2	TRBJ1-6	CASSFQGGINSPLHF	TGTGCCAGCAGTTTTCAGGGAGGGATTAATTCACCCCTCCACTTT
-	-	TRBV3-1/TRBV3-2	TRBJ1-1	CASSQEGAQSEAFF	TGTGCCAGCAGCCAAGAAGGGGCCCAGAGTGAAGCTTTCTTT
-	TRBD1	TRBV2	TRBJ1-4	CASSPTGGVYEKLFF	TGTGCCAGCAGTCCCACAGGGGGCGTTTATGAAAAACTGTTTTTT
-	TRBD1	TRBV28	TRBJ2-7	CASRTGQGYEQYF	TGTGCCAGCAGGACCGGACAGGGCTACGAGCAGTACTTC
-	-	TRBV5-5	TRBJ1-1	CASSWVGLNTEAFF	TGTGCCAGCAGCTGGGTGGGGCTGAACACTGAAGCTTTCTTT
-	TRBD2	TRBV11-2	TRBJ2-3	CASSLALGLAVGTQYF	TGTGCCAGCAGCTTAGCTCTGGGACTAGCAGTGGGTACGCAGTATTTT
-	-	TRBV7-9	TRBJ2-3	CASSFGLALDTQYF	TGTGCCAGCAGCTTCGGGCTAGCCTTAGATACGCAGTATTTT
few	-	TRBV14	TRBJ2-7	CASSQGQGRYYEQYF	TGTGCCAGCAGCCAAGGGCAGGGGCGTTACTACGAGCAGTACTTC
-	-	TRBV7-5	TRBJ1-5	CARSLIQGDNQPQHF	TGTGCCAGAAGCTTGATACAGGGGGATAATCAGCCCCAGCATTTT
-	-	TRBV5-6	TRBJ2-1	CASSLRDWDNEQFF	TGTGCCAGCAGCCTCCGGGACTGGGACAATGAGCAGTTCTTC
-	-	TRBV5-6	TRBJ2-7	CASSPGTFTPEQYF	TGTGCCAGCAGCCCCGGGACTTTCACCCCCGAGCAGTACTTC
-	TRBD2	TRBV6-6	TRBJ2-2	CASSWQGGSTGELFF	TGTGCCAGCAGTTGGCAGGGAGGGTCCACCGGGGAGCTGTTTTTT
-	TRBD1	TRBV7-8	TRBJ1-5	CASSLQGQDYQPQHF	TGTGCCAGCAGCTTACAGGGACAGGACTATCAGCCCCAGCATTTT
-	-	TRBV6-5	TRBJ1-1	CASSYSVPVSNTEAFF	TGTGCCAGCAGTTACTCAGTACCGGTCTCGAACACTGAAGCTTTCTTT
-	-	TRBV10-1	TRBJ1-5	CASSDRGVFGNQPQHF	TGCGCCAGCAGTGATCGAGGCGTCTTTGGGAATCAGCCCCAGCATTTT
-	-	TRBV2	TRBJ2-5	CASSGTSGSGGTQYF	TGTGCCAGCAGTGGGACCTCGGGATCCGGCGGGACCCAGTACTTC
-	TRBD1	TRBV5-4	TRBJ1-3	CASSLNQGASGNTIYF	TGTGCCAGCAGCTTGAATCAGGGGGCATCTGGAAACACCATATATTTT
many	-	TRBV7-3	TRBJ1-3	CASGPPSGNTIYF	TGTGCCAGCGGGCCCCCCTCGGGAAACACCATATATTTT
-	-	TRBV4-1	TRBJ1-2	CASSQGGGYGYTF	TGCGCCAGCAGCCAAGGAGGAGGCTATGGCTACACCTTC
-	TRBD1	TRBV11-2	TRBJ1-1	CASSSLGQVNTEAFF	TGTGCCAGCAGCTCGCTCGGACAGGTCAACACTGAAGCTTTCTTT
-	-	TRBV7-2	TRBJ1-3	CASSHSSGNTIYF	TGTGCCAGCAGCCACAGTTCTGGAAACACCATATATTTT
-	-	TRBV5-1	TRBJ2-5	CASAGRLRETQYF	TGCGCCAGCGCGGGAAGATTAAGGGAGACCCAGTACTTC
-	-	TRBV28	TRBJ1-5	CASSSRPRPQHF	TGTGCCAGCAGTTCCCGTCCGAGGCCCCAGCATTTT